The 12 T cell receptor beta chains listed next were all sequenced from one sample in a study of blood T cell repertoires in COVID-19. TCRdb's copy holds only in-frame clones and misses some; the assay was immunoSEQ multiplex PCR. This repertoire shows under 50,000 clones, 70% to 90% found once; its top ten account for 34%. The sample comprised peripheral blood. Source of these receptors: a man between 70 and 80 years old with active COVID-19.

The rearrangement uses TRBV19 and TRBJ2-3; tentatively, D is TRBD2 (7 bases). CDR1 and CDR2 from the germline V gene are LNHDA and SQIVND (reference sequence). CDR3 size: 16 residues. With 0 bases removed from V and 2 bases from J, the gap between germline ends came to 12 bases. In DNA, the CDR3 is TGTGCCAGTAGTATAGACCCAGCGGGACACACAGATACGCAGTATTTT. It translates to CASSIDPAGHTDTQYF.

The chain uses TRBV10-3 and TRBJ2-7; D is uncertain. The CDR3 is 9 amino acids. CDR1 is ENHRY, CDR2 SYGVKD, per germline. The V end was cut by 2 bases, the J end by 12 bases, with 5 bases between. In DNA, the CDR3 is TGTGCCATCAGTGAGCCATGGTACTTC. It codes for CAISEPWYF.

The rearrangement joins TRBV18 to TRBJ1-1; D call uncertain. The V end lost 2 bases, the J end lost 11 bases, and 18 bases lay between the germline ends. This CDR3 comprises 14 residues. The germline CDR1 and CDR2 sequences are KGHSH and LQKENI. In DNA form, the CDR3 reads TGTGCCAGCTCACCAGTAGCCAATAAAGTCGGGGCTTTCTTT. It codes for CASSPVANKVGAFF.

The V gene is TRBV7-3, the J gene TRBJ2-1; D ambiguous. Per the germline V gene, CDR1 is SGHTA and CDR2 is FQGTGA. Trimming removed 0 bases at V and 3 bases at J, with 3 bases between. The CDR3 runs 13 residues. In nucleotides, the CDR3 is TGTGCCAGCAGCTTAACCAGCTACAATGAGCAGTTCTTC. It translates to CASSLTSYNEQFF.

This chain connects TRBV29-1 to TRBJ1-2, with a tentative D call TRBD1 (6 bases). Germline loops: CDR1 SQVTM, CDR2 ANQGSEA. The CDR3 extends over 13 amino acids. V dropped 1 base and J dropped 7 bases, with 13 bases sitting between them. This chain's CDR3 is CSVEGTAPRGYTF. The CDR3 nucleotides read TGCAGCGTTGAAGGGACAGCCCCCCGTGGCTACACCTTC. Drawing the rest from reference TRBV29-1 and TRBJ1-2, the complete variable domain is SAVISQKPSRDICQRGTSLTIQCQVDSQVTMMFWYRQQPGQSLTLIATANQGSEATYESGFVIDKFPISRPNLTFSTLTVSNMSPEDSSIYLCSVEGTAPRGYTFGSGTRLTVV.

The J gene is TRBJ1-2, the V gene TRBV6-5, with D possibly TRBD1 on 6 matching bases. V lost 6 bases to trimming and J lost 4 bases, with 18 bases between them. Germline loops: CDR1 MNHEY, CDR2 SVGAGI. The CDR3 consists of 15 residues. The CDR3 loop reads CASSPGTPRGYGYTF. CDR3 coding DNA: TGTGCCAGCAGCCCAGGGACACCTCGTGGCTATGGCTACACCTTC.

The rearrangement joins TRBV3-1 (or the pseudogene TRBV3-2) to TRBJ1-4; TRBD1 matches at 7 bases. The length of the CDR3 is 16 residues. The trim removed 0 bases at V and 4 bases at J, leaving 5 bases unmatched. CDR1 is LGHDT, CDR2 YNNKEL, per germline (reference sequence). CDR3 coding DNA: TGTGCCAGCAGCCAAGACAGGGGGTGGGGTAATGAAAAACTGTTTTTT. Translating it yields CASSQDRGWGNEKLFF.

The V and J genes are TRBV6-5 and TRBJ2-7; a weak D match, TRBD1 (5 bases). CDR1 and CDR2 from the germline V gene are MNHEY and SVGAGI. There are 13 residues in the CDR3. V was pared by 0 bases and J by 9 bases, with 12 bases between. CDR3 DNA sequence: TGTGCCAGCAGTTACTCGGGTAGGGGCGGGCAGTACTTC. This gives the protein CASSYSGRGGQYF.

The rearrangement joins TRBV2 to TRBJ2-7; 9 nucleotides match TRBD2. Germline-derived CDR1 and CDR2 are SNHLY and FYNNEI. V trimming: 3 bases; J trimming: 2 bases; junction bases outside the gene matches: 5. This CDR3 comprises 15 residues. The CDR3 nucleotides are TGTGCCAGCAGTGAGGCTAGCGGGGCCCCCTACGAGCAGTACTTC. Translated, it gives CASSEASGAPYEQYF.

This sequence joins TRBV6-1 and TRBJ2-5, with D maybe TRBD2 (5 bases). The CDR3 spans 13 residues. The V and J ends lost 1 base and 7 bases respectively, with 10 bases between them. CDR1 and CDR2 (germline): MNHNS, SASEGT. The CDR3 spells CASSEGRSGTQYF. CDR3 sequence (DNA): TGTGCCAGCAGTGAAGGAAGGAGCGGGACCCAGTACTTC.

The chain uses TRBV27 and TRBJ2-3, with D possibly TRBD1 on 6 matching bases. V dropped 2 bases and J dropped 2 bases, with 14 bases sitting between them. Germline-derived CDR1 and CDR2 are MNHEY and SMNVEV (reference sequence). This CDR3 has 16 residues. CDR3 amino acids: CASSLDRSPVTDTQYF. CDR3 DNA sequence: TGTGCCAGCAGTTTAGACAGGAGTCCGGTCACAGATACGCAGTATTTT.

The chain has TRBV11-2 and TRBJ2-3; 7 bases align to TRBD1. This CDR3 is 15 amino acids long. Germline assignment: CDR1 SGHAT and CDR2 FQNNGV. Germline trimming cut 5 bases from V and 3 bases from J; bases unmatched to any gene: 8. This chain's CDR3 is CASSARQGRTDTQYF. Written as DNA, the CDR3 is TGTGCCAGCAGCGCCCGACAGGGAAGAACAGATACGCAGTATTTT.